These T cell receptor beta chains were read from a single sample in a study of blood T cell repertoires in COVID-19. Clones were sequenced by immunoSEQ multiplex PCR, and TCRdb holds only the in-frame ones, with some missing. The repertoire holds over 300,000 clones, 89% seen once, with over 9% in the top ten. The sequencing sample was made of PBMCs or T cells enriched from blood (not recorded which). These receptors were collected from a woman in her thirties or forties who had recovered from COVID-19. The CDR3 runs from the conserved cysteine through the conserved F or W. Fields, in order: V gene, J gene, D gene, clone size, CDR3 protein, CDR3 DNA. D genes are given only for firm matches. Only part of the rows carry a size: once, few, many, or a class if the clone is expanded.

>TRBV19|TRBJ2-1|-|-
CASSIDSDYNEQFF
TGTGCCAGTAGTATAGATTCAGATTACAATGAGCAGTTCTTC
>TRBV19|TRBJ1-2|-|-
CASSGQQSNYGYTF
TGTGCCAGTAGTGGACAGCAATCTAACTATGGCTACACCTTC
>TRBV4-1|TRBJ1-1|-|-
CASSQDVEGRTEAFF
TGCGCCAGCAGCCAAGATGTGGAGGGGCGGACTGAAGCTTTCTTT
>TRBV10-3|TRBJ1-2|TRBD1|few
CAIRPGQGARSDYGYTF
TGTGCCATCAGACCGGGACAGGGGGCGCGGAGTGACTATGGCTACACCTTC
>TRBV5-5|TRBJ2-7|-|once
CASSREARVSYEQYF
TGTGCCAGCAGCCGCGAGGCGCGGGTCTCCTACGAGCAGTACTTC
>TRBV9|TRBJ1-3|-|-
CASSVGGLSGNTIYF
TGTGCCAGCAGCGTAGGAGGGTTATCTGGAAACACCATATATTTT
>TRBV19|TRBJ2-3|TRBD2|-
CASSILGLAGGASTDTQYF
TGTGCCAGTAGTATCCTCGGGCTAGCGGGAGGGGCGAGCACAGATACGCAGTATTTT
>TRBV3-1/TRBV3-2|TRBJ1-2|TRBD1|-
CASSQQGARGYTF
TGTGCCAGCAGCCAGCAGGGGGCTCGGGGCTACACCTTC
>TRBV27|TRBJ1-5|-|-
CASSLGQNQPQHF
TGTGCCAGCAGTTTAGGGCAGAATCAGCCCCAGCATTTT
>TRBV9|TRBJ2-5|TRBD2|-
CASSEGLAGWETQYF
TGTGCCAGCAGCGAGGGACTAGCGGGATGGGAGACCCAGTACTTC
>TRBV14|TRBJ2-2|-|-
CASSQAGGVFQAGELFF
TGTGCCAGCAGCCAAGCGGGGGGCGTTTTTCAGGCCGGGGAGCTGTTTTTT
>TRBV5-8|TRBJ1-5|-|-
CASSIGGDLGQPQHF
TGTGCCAGCAGCATTGGCGGGGATCTCGGGCAGCCCCAGCATTTT
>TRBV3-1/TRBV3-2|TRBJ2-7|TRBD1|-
CASSQPGQGAHEQYF
TGTGCCAGCAGCCAACCGGGACAGGGCGCCCACGAGCAGTACTTC
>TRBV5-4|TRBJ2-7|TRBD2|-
CASSLGGTSNYEQYF
TGTGCCAGCAGCTTGGGGGGGACTAGCAACTACGAGCAGTACTTC
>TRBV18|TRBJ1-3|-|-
CASSPDTRDTIYF
TGTGCCAGCTCACCCGATACCAGGGACACCATATATTTT
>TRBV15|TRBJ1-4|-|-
CATSREKGAGTNEKLFF
TGTGCCACCAGCAGGGAGAAAGGGGCAGGGACAAATGAAAAACTGTTTTTT
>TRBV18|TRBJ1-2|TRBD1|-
CASSPQLNRGPVNYGYTF
TGTGCCAGCTCACCTCAGCTCAACAGGGGACCCGTCAACTATGGCTACACCTTC
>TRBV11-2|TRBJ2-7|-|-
CASSLVPSSYEQYF
TGTGCCAGCAGCTTAGTTCCATCCTCCTACGAGCAGTACTTC
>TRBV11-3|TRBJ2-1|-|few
CASSTLQGEQFF
TGTGCCAGCAGCACCCTACAGGGTGAGCAGTTCTTC
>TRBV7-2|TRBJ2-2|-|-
CASSLYGELFF
TGTGCCAGCAGCTTATACGGGGAGCTGTTTTTT
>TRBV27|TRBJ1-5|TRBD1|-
CASSLGQGVWAQHF
TGTGCCAGCAGCCTGGGACAGGGGGTGTGGGCCCAGCATTTT
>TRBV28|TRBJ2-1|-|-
CASKTGTYEQFF
TGTGCCAGCAAGACCGGGACATATGAGCAGTTCTTC
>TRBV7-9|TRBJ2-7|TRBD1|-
CASSSDREFYEQYF
TGTGCCAGCAGCTCGGACAGGGAATTCTACGAGCAGTACTTC
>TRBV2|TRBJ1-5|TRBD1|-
CASSPGQTNNQPQHF
TGTGCCAGCTCCCCGGGACAGACGAACAATCAGCCCCAGCATTTT
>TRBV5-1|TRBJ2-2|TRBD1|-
CASSLAGTAFTFTGELFF
TGCGCCAGCAGCTTGGCCGGGACAGCATTTACCTTCACCGGGGAGCTGTTTTTT
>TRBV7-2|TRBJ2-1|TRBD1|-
CASSSIDRAWEQFF
TGTGCCAGCAGCTCCATTGACAGGGCGTGGGAGCAGTTCTTC
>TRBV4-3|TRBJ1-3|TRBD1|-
CASSFDREGGNTIYF
TGCGCCAGCAGCTTTGACAGGGAAGGAGGAAACACCATATATTTT
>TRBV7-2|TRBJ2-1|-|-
CASSLALDRYNEQFF
TGTGCCAGCAGCTTAGCCCTCGACAGGTACAATGAGCAGTTCTTC
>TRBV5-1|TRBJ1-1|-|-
CASSWGTLNTEAFF
TGCGCCAGCAGCTGGGGGACATTGAACACTGAAGCTTTCTTT
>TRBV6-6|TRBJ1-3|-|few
CASSYGGTVSGNTIYF
TGTGCCAGCAGTTACGGAGGCACGGTCTCTGGAAACACCATATATTTT
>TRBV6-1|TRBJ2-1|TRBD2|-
CASSERWAAGVGDEQFF
TGTGCCAGCAGTGAAAGGTGGGCCGCGGGAGTAGGGGATGAGCAGTTCTTC
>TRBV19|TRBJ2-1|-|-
CASSIGGLEGPKGEQFF
TGTGCCAGTAGTATCGGGGGTTTGGAGGGTCCCAAGGGAGAGCAGTTCTTC
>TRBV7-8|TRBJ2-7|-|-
CASSLLLGANYEQYF
TGTGCCAGCAGCTTACTTTTAGGGGCGAACTACGAGCAGTACTTC
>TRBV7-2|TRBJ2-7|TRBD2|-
CASSYAQLAGYYEQYF
TGTGCCAGCAGCTACGCCCAACTAGCGGGTTACTACGAGCAGTACTTC
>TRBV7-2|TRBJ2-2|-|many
CASSWVALNTGELFF
TGTGCCAGCAGCTGGGTAGCGCTGAACACCGGGGAGCTGTTTTTT
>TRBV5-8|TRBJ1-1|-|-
CASSLSGDTEAFF
TGTGCCAGCAGCTTGTCAGGGGACACTGAAGCTTTCTTT
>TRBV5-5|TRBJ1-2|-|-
CASSLEGDYGYTF
TGTGCCAGCAGCCTGGAGGGGGACTATGGCTACACCTTC
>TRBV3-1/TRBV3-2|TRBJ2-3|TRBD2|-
CASSPLGAGGTDTQYF
TGTGCCAGCAGCCCGCTTGGAGCGGGAGGCACAGATACGCAGTATTTT
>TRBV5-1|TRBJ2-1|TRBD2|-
CASSASSGVYNEQFF
TGCGCCAGCAGCGCCTCTAGCGGGGTCTACAATGAGCAGTTCTTC
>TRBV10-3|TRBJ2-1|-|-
CAISESRDNEQFF
TGTGCCATCAGTGAGTCCCGGGACAATGAGCAGTTCTTC
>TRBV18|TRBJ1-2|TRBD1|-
CASSPSLDRVYGYTF
TGTGCCAGCTCACCCTCACTCGACAGGGTCTATGGCTACACCTTC
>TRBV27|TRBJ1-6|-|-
CASSSSGGVNSPLHF
-
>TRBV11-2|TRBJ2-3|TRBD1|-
CASSLSIARGQDTQYF
TGTGCCAGCAGCTTATCAATCGCCAGGGGGCAAGATACGCAGTATTTT
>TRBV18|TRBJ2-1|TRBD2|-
CASSPSLAGVNEQFF
TGTGCCAGCTCACCGTCCCTAGCGGGAGTTAATGAGCAGTTCTTC
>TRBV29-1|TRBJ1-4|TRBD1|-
CSVVRQGHEKLFF
TGCAGCGTTGTCAGACAGGGACATGAAAAACTGTTTTTT
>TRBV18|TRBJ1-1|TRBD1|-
CASGTANTEAFF
TGTGCCAGCGGGACAGCGAACACTGAAGCTTTCTTT
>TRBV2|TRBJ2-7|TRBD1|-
CASSRQGIYEQYF
TGTGCCAGCAGCCGACAGGGGATCTACGAGCAGTACTTC